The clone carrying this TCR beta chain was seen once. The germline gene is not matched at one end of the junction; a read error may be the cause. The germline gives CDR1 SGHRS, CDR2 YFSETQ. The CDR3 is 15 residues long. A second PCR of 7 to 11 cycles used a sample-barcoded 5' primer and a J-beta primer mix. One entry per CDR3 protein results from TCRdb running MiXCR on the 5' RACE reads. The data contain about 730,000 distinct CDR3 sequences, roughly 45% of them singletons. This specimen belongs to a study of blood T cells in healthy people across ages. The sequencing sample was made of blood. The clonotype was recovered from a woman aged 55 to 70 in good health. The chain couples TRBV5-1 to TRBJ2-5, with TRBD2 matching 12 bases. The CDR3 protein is CAGSWTSGTPGTQYF. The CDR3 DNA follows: TGCGCCGGCAGCTGGACTAGCGGGACCCCAGGGACCCAGTACTTC.